The sequence of this T cell receptor (beta chain) was determined in a study of blood T cells in healthy people across ages. Whole-study context: For every two T cells, template switching captured about one barcoded beta molecule.

A J-beta primer mix and a sample-barcoded 5' primer were used in a second PCR of about 7 to 12 cycles. Every cDNA molecule bore a tag from a template-switch adaptor containing 12 random nucleotides. From each sample, at least 2.5 million paired-end reads containing CDR3 were obtained. TCRdb reprocessed the 5' RACE reads via MiXCR and lists one record per CDR3 protein. Among roughly 900,000 distinct CDR3 sequences, about 30% were seen once, and the ten largest hold around a sixth. Each of the donors had roughly 9.3 milliliters of peripheral blood drawn into EDTA-treated Vacutainer tubes. What was sequenced was blood. This clonotype was obtained from a woman older than 75 in good health.

CDR3 bases: TGTGCCAGCAGCGGAGGGACTACCCTTGAAGCTTTCTTT. This sequence encodes CASSGGTTLEAFF. V usage is TRBV2 and J usage is TRBJ1-1; maybe TRBD1 (5 bases). CDR3 length: 13 amino acids. Germline-derived CDR1 and CDR2 are SNHLY and FYNNEI. V shed 6 bases and J shed 7 bases, with 15 bases lying between them.